This TCR beta chain was recovered during a study of blood T cell repertoires in COVID-19. The V gene lost 2 bases and the J gene lost 6 bases, with 15 bases spanning the gap. This CDR3 contains 14 residues. Per germline, CDR1 SGHRS and CDR2 YFSETQ. Measured with immunoSEQ multiplex PCR; TCRdb has only the in-frame clones, and not every one. Of around 180,000 clones in the sample, 70% to 90% are singletons; the top ten hold approximately 9.4%. The chain has TRBV5-1 and TRBJ2-7, with D maybe TRBD1 (8 bases). The sequenced material came from peripheral blood. This clonotype was obtained from a woman of 80 years or more with acute or convalescent COVID-19. CDR3 region: CASSFMDREGEQYF. The CDR3 DNA sequence: TGCGCCAGCAGCTTCATGGACAGGGAGGGCGAGCAGTACTTC.